The 5 T cell receptor beta chains presented below share a single source sample, sequenced in a study of graft-versus-host responses after intestinal transplantation. These receptors have no known antigen. The method was immunoSEQ multiplex PCR; TCRdb's version includes in-frame clones alone and lacks a portion of them. In the table there are tens of thousands of clones, 85% to 95% of which are singletons. The input for sequencing was unstimulated CD8+ T cells sorted from spleen or lymph node cells, taken before transplant. Every receptor here comes from a human donor who was the organ donor for an intestinal transplant.

This clone was seen just once. This chain links TRBV7-7 with TRBJ2-7; the D is unclear. Germline V CDR1 and CDR2: SSHAT, FNYEAQ (reference sequence). V lost 3 bases, J lost 1 base, and 10 bases lay in between. The length of the CDR3 is 14 residues. In DNA form, the CDR3 reads TGTGCCAGCAGCTTCCGCTTGGAATCCTACGAGCAGTACTTC. Translated: CASSFRLESYEQYF.

The chain combines TRBV9 with TRBJ2-5, with D perhaps TRBD1 (6 bases). Germline V gene data show CDR1 as SGDLS and CDR2 as YYNGEE. V lost 0 bases, J lost 1 base, and 10 bases lay in between. The CDR3 is 15 residues long. CDR3 nucleotides: TGTGCCAGCAGCGTAGGTGGACAGATCCAAGAGACCCAGTACTTC. Protein: CASSVGGQIQETQYF.

The J gene is TRBJ2-3, the V gene TRBV4-1, with D perhaps TRBD1 or TRBD2 (5 bases each). V lost 0 bases and J lost 3, with 16 bases in between. The CDR3 spans 17 residues. The germline V gene encodes CDR1 MGHRA and CDR2 YSYEKL. The CDR3 DNA is TGCGCCAGCAGCCAAGATCTTGCCACCGAGGGGACAGATACGCAGTATTTT. This codes for CASSQDLATEGTDTQYF.

This sequence joins TRBV28 and TRBJ1-4; D is perhaps TRBD1 (5 bases). Trimming cost V 3 bases and J 5 bases, with 13 bases left between them. Germline values: CDR1 MDHEN, CDR2 SYDVKM. The CDR3 is made up of 15 amino acids. The CDR3 loop reads CASSFVRQLNEKLFF. As DNA, the CDR3 is TGTGCCAGCAGTTTCGTTCGACAGCTAAATGAAAAACTGTTTTTT.

The chain is built from TRBV7-8 and TRBJ2-1, with a tentative D call TRBD1 (6 bases). V shed 2 bases and J shed 4 bases, with 12 bases lying between them. Germline lookup yields CDR1 SGHVS and CDR2 FQNEAQ. The CDR3 is 15 residues long. CDR3 amino acids: CASSLIWGPYNEQFF. Here the CDR3 DNA reads TGTGCCAGCAGCTTAATCTGGGGGCCGTACAATGAGCAGTTCTTC.